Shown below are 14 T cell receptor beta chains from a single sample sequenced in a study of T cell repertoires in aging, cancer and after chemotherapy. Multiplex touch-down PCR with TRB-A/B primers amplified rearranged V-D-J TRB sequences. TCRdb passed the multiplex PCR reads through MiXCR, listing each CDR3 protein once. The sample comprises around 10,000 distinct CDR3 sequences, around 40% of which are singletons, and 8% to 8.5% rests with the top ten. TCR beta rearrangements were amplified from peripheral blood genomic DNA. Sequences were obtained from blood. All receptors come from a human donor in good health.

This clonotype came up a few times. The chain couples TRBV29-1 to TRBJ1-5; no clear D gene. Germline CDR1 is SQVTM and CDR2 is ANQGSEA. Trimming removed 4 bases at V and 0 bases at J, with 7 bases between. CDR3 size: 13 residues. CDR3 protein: CSVGQDSNQPQHF. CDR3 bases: TGCAGCGTTGGTCAGGATAGCAATCAGCCCCAGCATTTT.

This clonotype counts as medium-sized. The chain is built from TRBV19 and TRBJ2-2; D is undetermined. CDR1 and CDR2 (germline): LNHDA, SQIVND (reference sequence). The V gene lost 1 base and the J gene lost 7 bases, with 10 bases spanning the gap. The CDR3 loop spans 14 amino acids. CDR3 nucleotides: TGTGCCAGTAGTATAGTTATTAACGGCGGGGAGCTGTTTTTT. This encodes CASSIVINGGELFF.

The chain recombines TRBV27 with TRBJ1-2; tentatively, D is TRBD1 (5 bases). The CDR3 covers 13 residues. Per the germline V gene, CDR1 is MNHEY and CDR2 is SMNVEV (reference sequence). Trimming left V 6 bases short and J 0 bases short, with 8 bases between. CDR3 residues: CASRAGPNYGYTF. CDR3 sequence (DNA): TGTGCCAGCAGGGCAGGGCCTAACTATGGCTACACCTTC.

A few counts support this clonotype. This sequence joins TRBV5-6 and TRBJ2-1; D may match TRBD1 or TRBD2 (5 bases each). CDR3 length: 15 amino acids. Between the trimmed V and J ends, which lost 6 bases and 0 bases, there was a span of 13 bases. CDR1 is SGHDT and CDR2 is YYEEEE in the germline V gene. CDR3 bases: TGTGCCAGCATCGATCGGGGCTCCTCCTACAATGAGCAGTTCTTC. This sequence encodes CASIDRGSSYNEQFF.

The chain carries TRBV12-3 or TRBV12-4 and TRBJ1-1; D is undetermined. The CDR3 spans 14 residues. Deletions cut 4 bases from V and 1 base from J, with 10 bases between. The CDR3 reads CASSSLDKNTEAFF. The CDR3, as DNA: TGTGCCAGCAGTTCCCTAGACAAGAACACTGAAGCTTTCTTT.

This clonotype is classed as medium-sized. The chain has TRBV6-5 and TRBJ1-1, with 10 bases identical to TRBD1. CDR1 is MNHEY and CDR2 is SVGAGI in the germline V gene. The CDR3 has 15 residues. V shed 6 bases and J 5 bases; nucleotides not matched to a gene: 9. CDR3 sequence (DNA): TGTGCCAGCAGCGAGAGCGGGACAGGGGTAACTGAAGCTTTCTTT. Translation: CASSESGTGVTEAFF.

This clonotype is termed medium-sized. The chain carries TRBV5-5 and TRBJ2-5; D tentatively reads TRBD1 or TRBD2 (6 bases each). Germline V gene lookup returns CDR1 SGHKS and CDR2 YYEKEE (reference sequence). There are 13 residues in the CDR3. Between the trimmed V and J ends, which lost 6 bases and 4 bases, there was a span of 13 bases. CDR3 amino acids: CASTLRGAETQYF. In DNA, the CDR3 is TGTGCCAGCACCTTAAGGGGGGCAGAGACCCAGTACTTC.

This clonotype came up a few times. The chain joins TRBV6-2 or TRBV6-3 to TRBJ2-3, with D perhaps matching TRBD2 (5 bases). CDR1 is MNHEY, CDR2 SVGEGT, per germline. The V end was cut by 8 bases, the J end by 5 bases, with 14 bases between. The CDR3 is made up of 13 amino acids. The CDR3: CASRGSAEDTQYF. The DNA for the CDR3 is TGTGCCAGCCGGGGAAGCGCTGAAGATACGCAGTATTTT.

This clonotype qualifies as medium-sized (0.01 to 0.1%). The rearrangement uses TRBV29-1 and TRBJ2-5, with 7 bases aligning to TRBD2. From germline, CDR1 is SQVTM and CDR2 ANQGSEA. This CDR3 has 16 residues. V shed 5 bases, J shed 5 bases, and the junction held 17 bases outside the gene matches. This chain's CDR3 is CSVSGSSERGGETQYF. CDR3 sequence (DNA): TGCAGCGTTTCAGGGTCTTCGGAGCGGGGAGGGGAGACCCAGTACTTC.

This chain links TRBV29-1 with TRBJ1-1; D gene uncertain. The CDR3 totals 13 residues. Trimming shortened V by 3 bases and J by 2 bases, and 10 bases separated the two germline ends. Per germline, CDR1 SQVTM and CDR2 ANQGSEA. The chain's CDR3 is CSVENTANTEAFF. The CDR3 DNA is TGCAGCGTTGAGAACACCGCCAACACTGAAGCTTTCTTT.

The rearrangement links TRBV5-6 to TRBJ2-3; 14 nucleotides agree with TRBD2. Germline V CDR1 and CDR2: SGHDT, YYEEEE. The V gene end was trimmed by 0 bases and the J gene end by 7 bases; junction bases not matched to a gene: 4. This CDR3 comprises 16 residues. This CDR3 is CASSLATSGRANTQYF. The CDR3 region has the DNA TGTGCCAGCAGCTTGGCGACTAGCGGGAGGGCAAATACGCAGTATTTT.

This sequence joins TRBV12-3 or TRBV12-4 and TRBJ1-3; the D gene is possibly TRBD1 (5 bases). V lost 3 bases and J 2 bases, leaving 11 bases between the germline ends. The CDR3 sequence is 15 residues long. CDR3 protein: CASSFRPGTGNTIYF. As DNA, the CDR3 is TGTGCCAGCAGTTTTAGGCCAGGGACTGGAAACACCATATATTTT.

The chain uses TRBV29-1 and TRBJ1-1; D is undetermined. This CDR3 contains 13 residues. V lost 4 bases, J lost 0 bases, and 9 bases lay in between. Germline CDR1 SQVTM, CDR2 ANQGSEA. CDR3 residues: CSVGRVLNTEAFF. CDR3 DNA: TGCAGCGTTGGTCGGGTCTTGAACACTGAAGCTTTCTTT.

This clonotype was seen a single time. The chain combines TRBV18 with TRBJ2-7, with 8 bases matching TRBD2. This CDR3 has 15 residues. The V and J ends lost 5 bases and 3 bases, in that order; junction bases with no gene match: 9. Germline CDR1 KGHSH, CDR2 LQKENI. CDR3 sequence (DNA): TGTGCCAGCTCAGGAACGGGACTAGTCTTCTACGAGCAGTACTTC. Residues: CASSGTGLVFYEQYF.